This T cell receptor beta chain came from a study of Ad26.COV2.S vaccination and SARS-CoV-2 variants. Study in general: A participant enrolled in the COV1001 Ad26.COV2.S trial arm provided the sample. Study-wide results and caveats: After vaccination, reports described spike-specific CD8+ and CD4+ T cell responses as showing substantial breadth.

In this sample, this clone turned up a few times. The antigen is unknown. Treatment indicated: over 15 received Ad26.COV2.S at low or high dose, single or two shots; several received placebo; per-sample allocation not given. Samples analyzed were those drawn on day 63 after the first vaccine or placebo injection. Some clones are missing from TCRdb's copy, which holds only in-frame ones; the method was immunoSEQ multiplex PCR. The repertoire holds about 400,000 clones, about 90% seen once, with around 1.7% in the top ten. The CDR3 sequence is 15 residues long. The V and J ends lost 0 bases and 0 bases respectively, with 9 bases between them. The germline gives CDR1 MNHEY, CDR2 SVGEGT.

This chain links TRBV6-2 or TRBV6-3 with TRBJ2-7; maybe TRBD1 (5 bases). This sequence originates from a person between 18 and 60 years old who received the Ad26.COV2.S COVID-19 vaccine or a placebo. Sequencing was performed on peripheral blood, taken in a trial of Ad26.COV2.S vaccine versus placebo. The CDR3 reads CASSYSDSRSYEQYF. In DNA, the CDR3 is TGTGCCAGCAGTTACTCCGACAGCCGCTCCTACGAGCAGTACTTC.